This T cell receptor (beta chain) was obtained from a study of CD8+CD57+ T cells in acquired aplastic anemia. Germline V gene lookup returns CDR1 DFQATT and CDR2 SNEGSKA (reference sequence). This CDR3 comprises 15 residues. Before being chosen for sequencing, patients had shown CD8+CD57+ cell expansion by flow cytometry. This clonotype was observed many times. Genomic DNA templated the TCR beta VDJ and CDR3 profiling. TCRdb re-called the reads with MiXCR, one entry per CDR3 protein. The sample gives around 200,000 distinct CDR3 sequences, about half of which show up once; over 10% is in the top ten. The sequence was collected from a human donor with aplastic anemia. This chain connects TRBV20-1 to TRBJ2-1; D might be TRBD2 (6 bases). Input material: sorted CD4+, CD8+, or CD8+CD57+ T cells (not recorded which) from PBMCs. The CDR3 reads CSITRDSRMINEQFF. As DNA, the CDR3 is TGCAGCATAACCCGGGACTCCCGTATGATTAATGAGCAGTTCTTC.